This T cell receptor beta chain was recovered during a study of blood T cell repertoires in COVID-19 (dated by TCRdb to 2019 to 2021). A note on the overall study: Collaborator samples came from the United States, Italy and Spain and covered acute and convalescent phases of COVID-19. The samples were drawn from two sources: the first 160 participants of the ongoing ImmuneRACE study, and approximately 1,300 subjects contributed by 6 global collaborators. HLA class I and class II types, where available, came from metadata supplied by the sample provider rather than from assay-based typing. The repertoires were released in a freely available public database intended as a resource for research on the immune response to SARS-CoV-2. Subjects who had been exposed to COVID-19, were actively infected with it, or had recovered from it provided the deeply sampled blood TCRbeta repertoires that made up the dataset. The material from the prospective study consisted of cDNA or gDNA derived from T cells, B-cell-depleted T cells, or PBMCs. A de-identified subject ID, COVID-19 status, age in years and sex were almost always included in the sample metadata. What the research found in general, with its limitations: Clinical and demographic metadata were provided uncurated, with the amount varying by source and participant.

The immunoSEQ Assay, a bias-controlled multiplex PCR, was used to amplify TCRbeta CDR3 regions from genomic DNA. Concerning the study's data processing: The number of nucleated cells in each sample was estimated by amplification of reference gene primers within the assay. To quantify the absolute abundance of each unique TCRbeta CDR3 rearrangement, sequence reads were collapsed and filtered. For each sample, productive Simpson clonality was calculated as the square root of Simpson's diversity index across productive rearrangements. This immuneACCESS table, as held by TCRdb, lists in-frame sequences with V and J called but not all clones. Of the missing ones, under half trace to an unresolved V gene in checked studies; the others have no known cause. The V and J calls and clone size are taken from that table; D and trimming were inferred from the DNA. The sample has roughly 100,000 clones on record, 87% of them singletons. The ten largest clonotypes hold approximately 3% of the sample.

The collaborating institutions used their own protocols to collect whole blood in K2EDTA tubes. For TCRbeta analysis, collaborators shipped samples as frozen whole blood, isolated PBMCs, or DNA extracted from either of those sample types. About this clone itself: Its recognized antigen is unknown. It has no much larger one-base neighbor in the sample; base qualities were not kept.

Including the terminal cysteine and phenylalanine, the CDR3 comprises 15 residues. The entry retains the CDR3 DNA only, 45 bases that are in frame from base 1. CDR1 SGHNT and CDR2 YENEEA are derived from the germline V gene. Relative to germline, V is 1 base shorter and J is 0 bases shorter, with 7 bases between their ends. The specimen sequenced was peripheral blood. The chain is assembled from TRBV11-3 and TRBJ2-1; a tentative D match to TRBD2 spans 5 bases. The clonotype comes from a man in his fifties or sixties in a cohort sampled during active COVID-19. The CDR3 sequence is CASSLGGYSYNEQFF. The sequenced DNA is TGTGCCAGCAGCTTAGGCGGGTACTCCTACAATGAGCAGTTCTTC.